Below, 23 T cell receptor beta chains from the same sample are listed, as sequenced in a study of PD-L1 blockade in urothelial cancer. This sample's time point: peripheral blood 6 weeks after treatment start. This table comes from immunoSEQ multiplex PCR, and its TCRdb copy is limited to in-frame clones, with some not included. The sample includes roughly 100,000 clones, approximately 87% seen only once; the top ten take 8.4%. Source: PBMCs, taken around atezolizumab (anti-PD-L1) treatment. All receptors derive from a man aged 65 to 85 with urothelial cancer.

The V and J genes are TRBV9 and TRBJ2-2; TRBD1 might be the D (5 bases). The V gene lost 4 bases and the J gene lost 4 bases, with 11 bases spanning the gap. Per the germline V gene, CDR1 is SGDLS and CDR2 is YYNGEE. The CDR3 is 14 residues long. The CDR3 here is CASSPGHTTGELFF. For the CDR3, the DNA is TGTGCCAGCAGCCCCGGACATACCACCGGGGAGCTGTTTTTT.

The chain employs TRBV28 and TRBJ1-1; a weak D match, TRBD1 (5 bases). V shed 7 bases and J shed 1 base, with 7 bases lying between them. From germline, CDR1 is MDHEN and CDR2 SYDVKM. This CDR3 is 12 amino acids long. CDR3 coding DNA: TGTGCCAGCAAGACAGCGAACACTGAAGCTTTCTTT. Protein product: CASKTANTEAFF.

CDR3 protein: CAISEYQAGPYEQYF. The CDR3 DNA reads as TGTGCCATCAGTGAGTACCAAGCGGGACCATACGAGCAGTACTTC. V is TRBV10-3 and J is TRBJ2-7; 7 nucleotides align to TRBD2. Germline trimming cut 1 base from V and 4 bases from J; bases unmatched to any gene: 7. From germline, CDR1 is ENHRY and CDR2 SYGVKD. There are 15 residues in the CDR3.

The V and J genes are TRBV9 and TRBJ2-1, with 9 bases aligning to TRBD2. V gave up 4 bases and J gave up 9 bases; unmatched junction bases: 11. This CDR3 has 15 residues. The germline gives CDR1 SGDLS, CDR2 YYNGEE. Here the CDR3 DNA reads TGTGCCAGCAGCACGGGCCTAGCGGGATTTAGTGAGCAGTTCTTC. Protein sequence: CASSTGLAGFSEQFF.

Here the CDR3 reads CASSPPGTGEETQYF. The CDR3 DNA sequence: TGCGCCAGCAGCCCACCCGGGACAGGGGAGGAGACCCAGTACTTC. The rearrangement uses TRBV5-1 and TRBJ2-5, with TRBD1 matching over 10 bases. Germline values: CDR1 SGHRS, CDR2 YFSETQ. The CDR3 is 15 amino acids. J was trimmed by 5 bases and V by 4 bases; bases with no gene match: 8. The full variable domain, in which reference TRBV5-1 and TRBJ2-5 provide the parts outside the CDR3, is KAGVTQTPRYLIKTRGQQVTLSCSPISGHRSVSWYQQTPGQGLQFLFEYFSETQRNKGNFPGRFSGRQFSNSRSEMNVSTLELGDSALYLCASSPPGTGEETQYFGPGTRLLVL.

This chain uses TRBV7-6 with TRBJ2-1, with 9 nucleotides matching TRBD2. J lost 0 bases, V lost 4 bases, and 7 bases had no gene match. CDR3 size: 17 residues. Germline V gives CDR1 SGHVS, CDR2 FNYEAQ. The CDR3 DNA follows: TGTGCCAGCAGCTCGGGGGGTAGCGGGAGCTCCTACAATGAGCAGTTCTTC. Protein product: CASSSGGSGSSYNEQFF.

This chain links TRBV5-1 with TRBJ2-3; 9 positions match TRBD1. The CDR3 totals 15 residues. Germline trimming cut 4 bases from V and 0 bases from J; bases unmatched to any gene: 3. Germline lookup yields CDR1 SGHRS and CDR2 YFSETQ. CDR3 sequence (DNA): TGCGCCAGCAGCCTGGGACAGGGTAGCACAGATACGCAGTATTTT. This translates into CASSLGQGSTDTQYF.

This chain connects TRBV4-2 to TRBJ2-3, with D tentatively TRBD1 (6 bases). V was pared by 4 bases and J by 1 base, with 18 bases between. Germline V CDR1 and CDR2: LGHNA, YNFKEQ. CDR3 length: 17 residues. The CDR3, as DNA: TGTGCCAGCAGCCTCGGAACAAGGGGACAAGGCACAGATACGCAGTATTTT. Translating it yields CASSLGTRGQGTDTQYF.

The chain links TRBV4-2 to TRBJ2-3; 7 bases fit TRBD1. J was trimmed by 2 bases and V by 4 bases; bases with no gene match: 9. The germline V gene has CDR1 LGHNA and CDR2 YNFKEQ. The CDR3 consists of 16 residues. DNA of the CDR3: TGTGCCAGCAGCCCCAGAGGGGGCTATGTCACAGATACGCAGTATTTT. Translating gives CASSPRGGYVTDTQYF.

The chain has TRBV2 and TRBJ2-2; maybe TRBD2 (5 bases). V lost 4 bases and J lost 5, with 14 bases in between. Per germline, CDR1 SNHLY and CDR2 FYNNEI. CDR3 length: 15 amino acids. As DNA, the CDR3 is TGTGCCAGCAGTGGAGGAAGCGGAAGGACCGGGGAGCTGTTTTTT. It specifies CASSGGSGRTGELFF.

This chain joins TRBV6-6 and TRBJ2-3; D possibly corresponds to TRBD1 (5 bases). There are 15 residues in the CDR3. V gave up 6 bases and J gave up 0 bases, with 13 bases separating them. Looked up from germline, CDR1 is MNHNY and CDR2 is SVGAGI (reference sequence). The CDR3: CASRDRQTSTDTQYF. CDR3 nucleotide sequence: TGTGCCAGCAGGGACCGACAGACTAGCACAGATACGCAGTATTTT.

The chain employs TRBV11-3 and TRBJ2-1, with 8 bases aligning to TRBD2. With V trimmed by 5 bases and J by 7 bases, 4 bases remained unmatched. Germline assignment: CDR1 SGHNT and CDR2 YENEEA. The CDR3 is 13 residues long. This CDR3 is CASSRGGTNEQFF. CDR3 nucleotide sequence: TGTGCCAGCAGCCGGGGGGGTACGAATGAGCAGTTCTTC.

This clone was seen just once. The chain links TRBV6-1 to TRBJ2-7; TRBD2 might be the D (5 bases). The germline CDR1 and CDR2 sequences are MNHNS and SASEGT. Trimming took off 6 bases at V and 3 bases at J, with 12 bases between the two ends. The CDR3 has 13 residues. The CDR3 DNA is TGTGCCAGCAGAACTCCCGGGGACTACGAGCAGTACTTC. The encoded protein is CASRTPGDYEQYF.

This chain uses TRBV6-5 with TRBJ1-5, with a tentative D call TRBD1 (5 bases). Trimming took off 6 bases at V and 3 bases at J, with 15 bases between the two ends. This CDR3 is built from 15 residues. Germline V gene lookup returns CDR1 MNHEY and CDR2 SVGAGI. The CDR3 spells CASRKLQAVNQPQHF. For the CDR3, the DNA is TGTGCCAGCAGGAAATTACAGGCGGTCAATCAGCCCCAGCATTTT.

The V gene is TRBV5-4, the J gene TRBJ2-7, with D possibly being TRBD1 (5 bases). The germline V gene encodes CDR1 SGHNT and CDR2 YYREEE (reference sequence). The germline V and J ends were trimmed by 3 bases and 1 base, with 17 bases remaining between them. CDR3 length: 16 residues. CDR3 in DNA: TGTGCCAGCAGCTCCCGAAAGGGGTTTAAGTCCTACGAGCAGTACTTC. Its protein is CASSSRKGFKSYEQYF.

This chain joins TRBV5-1 and TRBJ1-2; 8 positions match TRBD1. There are 14 residues in the CDR3. J lost 2 bases, V lost 4 bases, and 4 bases had no gene match. Per the germline V gene, CDR1 is SGHRS and CDR2 is YFSETQ. CDR3 DNA: TGCGCCAGCAGCCCAGGGGGCGGCAACTATGGCTACACCTTC. Protein: CASSPGGGNYGYTF.

Details on this clone: Other nucleotide sequences in the sample specify the same CDR3. This rearrangement joins TRBV7-3 to TRBJ2-5; D remains unclear. The CDR3 runs 13 residues. From germline, CDR1 is SGHTA and CDR2 FQGTGA. Trimming removed 4 bases at V and 4 bases at J, with 10 bases between. CDR3 protein: CASSSLVGETQYF. In DNA, the CDR3 is TGTGCCAGCAGCTCCCTAGTGGGAGAGACCCAGTACTTC.

V usage is TRBV7-2 and J usage is TRBJ1-5; TRBD1 is a possible D gene (5 bases). V was trimmed by 5 bases and J by 2 bases, leaving 13 bases between them. Germline lookup yields CDR1 SGHTA and CDR2 FQGNSA. This CDR3 region has 15 residues. For the CDR3, the DNA is TGTGCCAGCAGCCAGGGAATTACGGGCAATCAGCCCCAGCATTTT. Its protein is CASSQGITGNQPQHF.

This clone was picked up a small number of times. V gene TRBV5-1 combines with J gene TRBJ1-2; TRBD1 is a possible D gene (6 bases). Trimming stripped 4 bases from V and 2 bases from J, with 12 bases between. Germline assignment: CDR1 SGHRS and CDR2 YFSETQ. This CDR3 has 14 residues. CDR3 amino acids: CASSEPDRNYGYTF. The CDR3, as DNA: TGCGCCAGCAGCGAACCGGACAGAAACTATGGCTACACCTTC.

The rearrangement links TRBV7-2 to TRBJ2-1; D possibly corresponds to TRBD2 (6 bases). The CDR3 loop spans 16 amino acids. V shed 1 base and J shed 0 bases, with 10 bases lying between them. CDR1 SGHTA and CDR2 FQGNSA come from the germline V gene. CDR3 bases: TGTGCCAGCAGCTTAGACGTGACTAGCTCCTACAATGAGCAGTTCTTC. Its translation: CASSLDVTSSYNEQFF.

The V gene is TRBV4-3, the J gene TRBJ2-1, with 10 bases aligning to TRBD2. Germline V gene lookup returns CDR1 LGHNA and CDR2 YSLEER. V shed 1 base, J shed 7 bases, and the junction held 4 bases outside the gene matches. The CDR3 is made up of 15 amino acids. Here the CDR3 DNA reads TGCGCCAGCAGCCAAGCCAGCGGGAGGGGAAATGAGCAGTTCTTC. It encodes CASSQASGRGNEQFF.

The V and J genes are TRBV7-2 and TRBJ1-5; 8 bases align to TRBD1. Trimming removed 1 base from V and 3 bases from J; junction bases left unmatched: 2. The CDR3 extends over 15 amino acids. The germline V gene has CDR1 SGHTA and CDR2 FQGNSA. This chain's CDR3 is CASSLVGQVNQPQHF. In DNA, the CDR3 is TGTGCCAGCAGCTTAGTGGGACAGGTCAATCAGCCCCAGCATTTT.

The rearrangement uses TRBV21-1 and TRBJ2-7; TRBD1, the table's D call, was not compared with the DNA. TRBV21-1 is a documented pseudogene. CDR3 length equals 15 residues. This CDR3 reads CASSKGSGGCNEQYF. CDR3 DNA: TGTGCCAGCAGCAAAGGGTCAGGGGGCTGCAACGAGCAGTACTTC.